This T cell receptor (beta chain) appears in the sequencing data of a study of T cell repertoires in cytomegalovirus infection. Study information: Evidence of both CMV infection and a matching HLA type came from public TCR beta signatures. General study findings and limits: Of the TCR beta families, the public ones yielded a cumulative frequency that identified carriers of CMV plus the relevant HLA. The response measured ex vivo was dominated by TCR beta clonotypes (HLA-C-restricted and CMV-specific).

Via MiXCR, TCRdb re-called the reads, giving one row per CDR3 protein. The sample records about 270,000 distinct CDR3 sequences, 22% being singletons. Germline V gene sequence: CDR1 SGHDT, CDR2 YYEEEE. This CDR3 region has 15 residues. Deletions cut 4 bases from V and 7 bases from J, with 21 bases between. On this clonotype itself: Its antigen is unidentified.

This chain joins TRBV5-6 and TRBJ2-7, with unresolved D. Material: cultured PBMCs, obtained from culture after CMV antigen stimulation. The receptor's source is a human donor in good health (CMV status not recorded). Some clones in this sample may be carry-over from other donors' samples. The CDR3 is CASSDMRNLLREQYF. The CDR3 DNA sequence: TGTGCCAGCAGCGATATGCGGAACCTACTACGAGAGCAGTACTTC.